There are a few counts of the clone carrying this T cell receptor beta chain. V lost 2 bases to trimming and J lost 8 bases; unmatched junction nucleotides: 10. Germline values: CDR1 MNHEY, CDR2 SMNVEV (reference sequence). The CDR3 loop spans 15 amino acids. Assay used: immunoSEQ multiplex PCR; TCRdb lists only in-frame clones, some missing. This sample has some 250,000 clones; roughly 89% occur once, and the top ten carry under 0.45%. The data originate from a study of cytomegalovirus exposure and HLA in healthy donors. Sequencing was carried out using PBMCs. The origin of this receptor is a woman aged 18-29 years in good health and CMV-seronegative. The chain couples TRBV27 to TRBJ1-2; TRBD1 matches at 8 bases. CDR3 in DNA: TGTGCCAGCAGTTTAGTTCCGGACAGGGTCGGCGGCTACACCTTC. Translating gives CASSLVPDRVGGYTF.